This T cell receptor (beta chain) was sequenced in a study of identical twins. This clonotype was detected many times. Via MiXCR, TCRdb re-called the 5' RACE reads, giving one row per CDR3 protein. This table holds 200,000 to 250,000 distinct CDR3 sequences, 5.5% to 7% found once. CDR3 length: 14 residues. Germline V gene sequence: CDR1 SGHDT, CDR2 YYEEEE. The V gene lost 3 bases and the J gene lost 4 bases, with 12 bases spanning the gap. These same records also appear under a second study, on yellow fever vaccine responses in identical twins.

Sample: memory (CD45RO+) T cells sorted from blood. The rearrangement uses TRBV5-6 and TRBJ2-3; either TRBD1 or TRBD2 may supply D (5 bases each). This receptor was identified in a young woman in good health. The CDR3 protein is CASSWGPEADTQYF. As DNA, the CDR3 is TGTGCCAGCAGCTGGGGACCCGAGGCAGATACGCAGTATTTT.